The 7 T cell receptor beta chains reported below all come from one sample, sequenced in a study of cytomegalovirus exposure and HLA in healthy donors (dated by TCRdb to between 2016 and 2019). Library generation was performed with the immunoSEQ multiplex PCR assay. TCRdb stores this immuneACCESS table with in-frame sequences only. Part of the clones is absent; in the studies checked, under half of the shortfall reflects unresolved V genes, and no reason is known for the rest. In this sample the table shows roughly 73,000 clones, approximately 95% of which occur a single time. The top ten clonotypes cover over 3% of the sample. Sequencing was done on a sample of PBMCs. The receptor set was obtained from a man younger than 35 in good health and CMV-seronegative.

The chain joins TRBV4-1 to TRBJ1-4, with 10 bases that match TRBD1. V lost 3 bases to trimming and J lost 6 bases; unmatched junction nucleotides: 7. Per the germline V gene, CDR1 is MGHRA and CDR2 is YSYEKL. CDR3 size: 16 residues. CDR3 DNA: TGCGCCAGCAGCCATAGTCCCGGGACAGGGGATGAAAAACTGTTTTTT. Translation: CASSHSPGTGDEKLFF.

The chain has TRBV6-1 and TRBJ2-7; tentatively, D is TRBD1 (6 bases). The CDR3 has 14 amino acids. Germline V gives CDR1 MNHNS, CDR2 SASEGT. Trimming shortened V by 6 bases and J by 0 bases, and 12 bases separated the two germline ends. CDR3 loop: CASRRDTPSYEQYF. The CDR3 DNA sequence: TGTGCCAGCAGGAGGGACACTCCCTCCTACGAGCAGTACTTC.

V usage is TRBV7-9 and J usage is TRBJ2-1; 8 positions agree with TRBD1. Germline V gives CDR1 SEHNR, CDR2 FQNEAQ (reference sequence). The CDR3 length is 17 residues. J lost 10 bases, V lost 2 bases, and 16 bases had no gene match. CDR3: CASSLREWTGSEREQFF. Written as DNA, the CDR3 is TGTGCCAGCAGCTTACGTGAATGGACAGGGAGCGAGAGGGAGCAGTTCTTC.

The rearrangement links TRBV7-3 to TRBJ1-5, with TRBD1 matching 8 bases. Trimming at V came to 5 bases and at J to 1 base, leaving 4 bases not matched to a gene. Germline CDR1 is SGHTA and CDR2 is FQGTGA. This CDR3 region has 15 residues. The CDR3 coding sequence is TGTGCCAGCAGCCCGCGGACAGGGAGCAATCAGCCCCAGCATTTT. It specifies CASSPRTGSNQPQHF.

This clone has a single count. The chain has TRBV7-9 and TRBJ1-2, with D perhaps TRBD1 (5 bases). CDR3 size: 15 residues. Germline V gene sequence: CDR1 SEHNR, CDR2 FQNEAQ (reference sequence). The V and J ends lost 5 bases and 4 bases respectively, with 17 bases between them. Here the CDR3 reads CASSALQGYGYGYTF. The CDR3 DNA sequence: TGTGCCAGCAGCGCATTGCAGGGTTATGGCTATGGCTACACCTTC.

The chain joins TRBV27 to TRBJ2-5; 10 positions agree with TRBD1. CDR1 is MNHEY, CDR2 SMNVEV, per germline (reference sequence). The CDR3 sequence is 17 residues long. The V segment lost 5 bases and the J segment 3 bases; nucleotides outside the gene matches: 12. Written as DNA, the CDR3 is TGTGCCAGCAGTCCCCAATTCCTGGGACAGGGGAAAGAGACCCAGTACTTC. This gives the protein CASSPQFLGQGKETQYF.

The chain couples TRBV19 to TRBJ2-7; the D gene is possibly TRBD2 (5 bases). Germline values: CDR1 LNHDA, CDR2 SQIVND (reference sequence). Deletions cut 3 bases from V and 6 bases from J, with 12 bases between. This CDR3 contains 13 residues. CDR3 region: CASSISGMVEQYF. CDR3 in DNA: TGTGCCAGTAGTATCTCCGGGATGGTCGAGCAGTACTTC.